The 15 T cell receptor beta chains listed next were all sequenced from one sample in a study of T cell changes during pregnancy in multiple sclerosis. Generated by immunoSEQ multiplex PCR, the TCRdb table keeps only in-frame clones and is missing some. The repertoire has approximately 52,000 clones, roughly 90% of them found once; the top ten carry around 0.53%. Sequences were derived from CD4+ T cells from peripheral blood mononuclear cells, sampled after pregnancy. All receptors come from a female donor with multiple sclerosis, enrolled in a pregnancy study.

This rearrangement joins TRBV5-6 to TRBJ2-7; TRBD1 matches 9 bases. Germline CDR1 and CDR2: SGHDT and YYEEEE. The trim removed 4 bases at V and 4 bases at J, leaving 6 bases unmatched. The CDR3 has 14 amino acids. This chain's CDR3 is CASSIPGQGYEQYF. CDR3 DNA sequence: TGTGCCAGCAGCATACCGGGACAGGGTTACGAGCAGTACTTC.

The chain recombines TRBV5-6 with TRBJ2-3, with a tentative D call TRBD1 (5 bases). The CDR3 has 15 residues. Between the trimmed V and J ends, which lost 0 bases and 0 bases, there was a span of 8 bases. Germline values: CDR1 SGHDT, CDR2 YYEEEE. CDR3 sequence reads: CASSLEQGSTDTQYF. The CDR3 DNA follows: TGTGCCAGCAGCTTGGAGCAGGGTAGCACAGATACGCAGTATTTT.

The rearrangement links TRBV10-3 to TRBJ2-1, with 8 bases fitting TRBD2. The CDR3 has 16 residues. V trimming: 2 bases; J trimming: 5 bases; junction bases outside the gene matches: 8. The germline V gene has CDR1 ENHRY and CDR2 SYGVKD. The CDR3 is CAISEPGLGVNNEQFF. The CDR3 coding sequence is TGTGCCATCAGTGAGCCGGGACTAGGTGTAAACAATGAGCAGTTCTTC.

CDR3 sequence: CASSPPGLAGGEEQFF. The CDR3 DNA sequence: TGTGCCAGCTCACCTCCGGGACTAGCGGGAGGGGAGGAGCAGTTCTTC. The chain links TRBV18 to TRBJ2-1, with TRBD2 identical over 16 bases. V trimming: 3 bases; J trimming: 10 bases; junction bases outside the gene matches: 6. This CDR3 has 16 residues. Germline CDR1 and CDR2: KGHSH and LQKENI.

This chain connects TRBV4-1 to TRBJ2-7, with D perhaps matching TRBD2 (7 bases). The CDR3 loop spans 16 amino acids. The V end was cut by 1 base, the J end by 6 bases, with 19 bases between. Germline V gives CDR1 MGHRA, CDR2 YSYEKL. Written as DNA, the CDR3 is TGCGCCAGCAGCCAAGGATATAACCCGGGGGGCCTCGAGCAGTACTTC. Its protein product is CASSQGYNPGGLEQYF.

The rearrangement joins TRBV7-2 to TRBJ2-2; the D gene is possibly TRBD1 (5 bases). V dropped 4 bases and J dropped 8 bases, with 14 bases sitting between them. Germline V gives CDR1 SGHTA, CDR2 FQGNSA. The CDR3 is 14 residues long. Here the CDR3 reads CASSSIHGAGELFF. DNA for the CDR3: TGTGCCAGCAGCTCCATTCATGGGGCGGGGGAGCTGTTTTTT.

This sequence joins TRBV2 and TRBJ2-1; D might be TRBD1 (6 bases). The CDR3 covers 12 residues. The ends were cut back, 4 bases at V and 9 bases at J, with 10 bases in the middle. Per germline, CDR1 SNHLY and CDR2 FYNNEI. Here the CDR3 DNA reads TGTGCCAGCAGTGCAGGGGAGCGTGAGCAGTTCTTC. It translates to CASSAGEREQFF.

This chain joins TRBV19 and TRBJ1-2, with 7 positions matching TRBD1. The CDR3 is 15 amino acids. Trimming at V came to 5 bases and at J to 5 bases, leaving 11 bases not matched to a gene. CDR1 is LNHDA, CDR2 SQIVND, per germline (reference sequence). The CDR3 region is CASSPTGDVGYGYTF. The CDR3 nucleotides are TGTGCCAGTAGTCCCACAGGGGATGTGGGGTATGGCTACACCTTC.

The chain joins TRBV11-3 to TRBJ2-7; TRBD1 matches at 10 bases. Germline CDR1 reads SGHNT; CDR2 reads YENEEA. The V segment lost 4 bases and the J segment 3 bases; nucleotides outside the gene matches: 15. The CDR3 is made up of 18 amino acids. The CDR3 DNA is TGTGCCAGCAGCTCCACCCAAATAACCCGGGACAGGGGCTACGAGCAGTACTTC. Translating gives CASSSTQITRDRGYEQYF.

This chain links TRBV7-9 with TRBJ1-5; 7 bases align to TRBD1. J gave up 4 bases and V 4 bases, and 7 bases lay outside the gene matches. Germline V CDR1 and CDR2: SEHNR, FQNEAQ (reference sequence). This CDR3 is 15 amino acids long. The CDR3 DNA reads TGTGCCAGCAGCTACAACCAGGGGGAAAATCAGCCCCAGCATTTT. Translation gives CASSYNQGENQPQHF.

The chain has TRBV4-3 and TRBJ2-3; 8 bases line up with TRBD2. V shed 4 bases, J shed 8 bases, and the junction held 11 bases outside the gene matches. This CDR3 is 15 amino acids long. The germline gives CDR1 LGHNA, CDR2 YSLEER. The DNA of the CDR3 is TGCGCCAGCAGCCTTACCGGGACTAGGGGAGGTACGCAGTATTTT. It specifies CASSLTGTRGGTQYF.

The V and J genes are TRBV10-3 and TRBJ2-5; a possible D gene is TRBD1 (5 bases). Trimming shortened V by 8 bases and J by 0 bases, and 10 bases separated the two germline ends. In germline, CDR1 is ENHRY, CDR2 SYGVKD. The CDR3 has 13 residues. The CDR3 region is CAIAGKNQETQYF. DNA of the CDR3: TGTGCCATCGCAGGGAAGAACCAAGAGACCCAGTACTTC.

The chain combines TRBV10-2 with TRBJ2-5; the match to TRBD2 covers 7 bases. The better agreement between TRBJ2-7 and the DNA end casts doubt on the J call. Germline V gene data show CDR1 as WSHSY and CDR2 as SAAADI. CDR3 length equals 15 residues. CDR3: CASSEGPGGWYEQYF. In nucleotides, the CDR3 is TGCGCCAGCAGTGAAGGGCCCGGGGGGTGGTACGAGCAGTACTTC.

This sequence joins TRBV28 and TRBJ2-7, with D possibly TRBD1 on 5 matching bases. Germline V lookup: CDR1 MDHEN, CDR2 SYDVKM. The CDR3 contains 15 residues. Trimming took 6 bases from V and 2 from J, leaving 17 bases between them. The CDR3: CASRRTPSAAYEQYF. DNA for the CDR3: TGTGCCAGCAGACGGACACCGTCGGCCGCCTACGAGCAGTACTTC.

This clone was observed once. CDR3 DNA: TGTGCCAGCAGCCGAACTAGCGGGGTCTCTGGGGCCAACGTCCTGACTTTC. Translated, it gives CASSRTSGVSGANVLTF. The rearrangement links TRBV7-2 to TRBJ2-6, with 10 positions matching TRBD2. The CDR3 has 17 amino acids. After removal of 5 bases from V and 0 bases from J, the junction contained 4 bases not matched to a gene. Germline CDR1 and CDR2: SGHTA and FQGNSA.